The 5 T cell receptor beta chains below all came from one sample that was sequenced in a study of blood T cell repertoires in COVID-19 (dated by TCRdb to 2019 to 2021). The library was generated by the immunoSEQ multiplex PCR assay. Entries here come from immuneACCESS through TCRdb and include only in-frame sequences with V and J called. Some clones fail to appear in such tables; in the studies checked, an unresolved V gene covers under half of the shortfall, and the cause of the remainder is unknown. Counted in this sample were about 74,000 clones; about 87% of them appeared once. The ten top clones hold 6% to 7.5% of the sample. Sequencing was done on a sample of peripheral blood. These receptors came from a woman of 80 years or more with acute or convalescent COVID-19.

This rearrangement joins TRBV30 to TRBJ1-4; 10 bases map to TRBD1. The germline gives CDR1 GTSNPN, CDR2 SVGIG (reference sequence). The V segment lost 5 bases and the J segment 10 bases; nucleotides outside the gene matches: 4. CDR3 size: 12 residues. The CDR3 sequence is CAWGGQGGKLFF. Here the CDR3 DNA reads TGTGCCTGGGGCGGACAGGGGGGAAAACTGTTTTTT.

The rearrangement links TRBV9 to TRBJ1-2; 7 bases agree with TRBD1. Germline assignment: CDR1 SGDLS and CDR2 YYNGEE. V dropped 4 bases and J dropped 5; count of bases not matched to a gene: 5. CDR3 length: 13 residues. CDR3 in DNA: TGTGCCAGCAGCACCGACAGGGAATATGGCTACACCTTC. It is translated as CASSTDREYGYTF. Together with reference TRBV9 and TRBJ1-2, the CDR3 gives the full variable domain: DSGVTQTPKHLITATGQRVTLRCSPRSGDLSVYWYQQSLDQGLQFLIQYYNGEERAKGNILERFSAQQFPDLHSELNLSSLELGDSALYFCASSTDREYGYTFGSGTRLTVV.

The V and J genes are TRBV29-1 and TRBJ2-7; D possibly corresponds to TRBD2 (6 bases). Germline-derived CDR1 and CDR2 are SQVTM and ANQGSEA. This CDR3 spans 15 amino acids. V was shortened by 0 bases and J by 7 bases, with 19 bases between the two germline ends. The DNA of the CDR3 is TGCAGCGTTGAAGATCGAACTGTTTATCGGGGGGAGCAGTACTTC. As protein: CSVEDRTVYRGEQYF.

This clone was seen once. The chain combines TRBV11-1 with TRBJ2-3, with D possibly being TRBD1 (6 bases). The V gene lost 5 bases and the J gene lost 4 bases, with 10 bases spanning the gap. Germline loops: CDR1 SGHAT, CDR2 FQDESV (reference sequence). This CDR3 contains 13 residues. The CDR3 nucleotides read TGTGCCAGCAGCCACGGGACATCAGATACGCAGTATTTT. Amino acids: CASSHGTSDTQYF.

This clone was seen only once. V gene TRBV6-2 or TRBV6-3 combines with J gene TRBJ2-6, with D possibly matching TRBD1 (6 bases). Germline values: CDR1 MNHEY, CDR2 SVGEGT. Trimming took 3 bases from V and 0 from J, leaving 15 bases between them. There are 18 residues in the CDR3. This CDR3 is CASSYEPGQTSGANVLTF. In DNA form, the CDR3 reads TGTGCCAGCAGTTATGAGCCCGGACAGACCTCTGGGGCCAACGTCCTGACTTTC.